These 8 T cell receptor beta chains originate from one sample sequenced in a study of beta chain features in type 1 diabetes. Expressed TCRB transcripts were sequenced after all isolated RNA was converted to cDNA. Method: immunoSEQ multiplex PCR; TCRdb's copy keeps in-frame clones and lacks some. The sample includes 300,000 to 350,000 clones, approximately 8% of them seen just once. The sequencing sample was made of central memory CD4+ T cells from blood. The source is a woman between 18 and 30 years old in good health.

The chain employs TRBV6-5 and TRBJ2-2; a weak D match, TRBD2 (5 bases). The CDR3 loop spans 13 amino acids. Trimming stripped 6 bases from V and 6 bases from J, with 11 bases between. Germline values: CDR1 MNHEY, CDR2 SVGAGI. CDR3 nucleotides: TGTGCCAGCAGAATCCAGAGGGCCGGGGAGCTGTTTTTT. It yields the protein CASRIQRAGELFF.

The chain couples TRBV19 to TRBJ2-3, with 12 bases aligning to TRBD2. The CDR3 is 16 amino acids. Trimming at V came to 4 bases and at J to 5 bases, leaving 7 bases not matched to a gene. Looked up from germline, CDR1 is LNHDA and CDR2 is SQIVND (reference sequence). The DNA for the CDR3 is TGTGCCAGTAGTACCGGACTAGCGGGACTGGGAGATACGCAGTATTTT. It encodes CASSTGLAGLGDTQYF.

In this sample, this clone turned up a few times. This chain links TRBV21-1 with TRBJ2-5; TRBD1, as called in the table, went unchecked against the DNA. TRBV21-1 is listed as a pseudogene. The CDR3 runs to 15 residues. The CDR3 protein is CASSYRRGRKETQYF. As DNA, the CDR3 is TGTGCCAGCAGCTACCGCAGGGGGCGTAAAGAGACCCAGTACTTC.

The chain combines TRBV7-9 with TRBJ2-5, with TRBD2 matching over 11 bases. This CDR3 spans 16 amino acids. Germline CDR1 reads SEHNR; CDR2 reads FQNEAQ (reference sequence). J lost 4 bases, V lost 3 bases, and 7 bases had no gene match. This CDR3 reads CASSLTSGMTGETQYF. CDR3 bases: TGTGCCAGCAGCTTGACTAGCGGGATGACGGGAGAGACCCAGTACTTC.

This clone was seen repeatedly, ten times or more. The gene calls are TRBV10-3 and TRBJ2-3, with D unresolved. There are 14 residues in the CDR3. Deletions cut 0 bases from V and 4 bases from J, with 8 bases between. In germline, CDR1 is ENHRY, CDR2 SYGVKD. CDR3 DNA: TGTGCCATCAGTGAGTCGGGCAGGCCAGATACGCAGTATTTT. Its protein is CAISESGRPDTQYF.

At least ten counts were recorded for this clone. The V call is TRBV23-1, the J call TRBJ2-2; 7 bases fit TRBD1. TRBV23-1 counts as an open reading frame of uncertain function. CDR3 length: 13 amino acids. Trimming took 7 bases from V and 6 from J; bases not matched to a gene: 5. CDR3 nucleotide sequence: TGCGCCAGCAAAGACAGGGATGCCGGGGAGCTGTTTTTT. Amino acid sequence: CASKDRDAGELFF.

This clone turned up a few times. The V and J genes are TRBV5-1 and TRBJ1-1; the D gene is possibly TRBD1 (6 bases). Per the germline V gene, CDR1 is SGHRS and CDR2 is YFSETQ. The CDR3 is 14 amino acids. V lost 5 bases and J lost 5, with 16 bases in between. Here the CDR3 reads CASSRGHSQTEAFF. DNA for the CDR3: TGCGCCAGCAGTCGGGGACATTCCCAAACTGAAGCTTTCTTT. Drawing the rest from reference TRBV5-1 and TRBJ1-1, the complete variable domain is KAGVTQTPRYLIKTRGQQVTLSCSPISGHRSVSWYQQTPGQGLQFLFEYFSETQRNKGNFPGRFSGRQFSNSRSEMNVSTLELGDSALYLCASSRGHSQTEAFFGQGTRLTVV.

The genes are TRBV4-2 and TRBJ2-7; possibly TRBD1 for D (5 bases). In germline, CDR1 is LGHNA, CDR2 YNFKEQ. The CDR3 length is 16 residues. The V and J ends lost 5 bases and 1 base respectively, with 18 bases between them. The CDR3 sequence: CASSSQRGYESYEQYF. Written as DNA, the CDR3 is TGTGCCAGCAGCTCCCAAAGGGGATACGAGTCCTACGAGCAGTACTTC.